Below are 28 T cell receptor beta chains sequenced from a single sample in a study of radiation and T cells in renal cell carcinoma. Time point specified: blood 2 weeks post-SBRT. Treatment indicated: 15 Gy SBRT to primary tumor, nephrectomy 4 weeks later. Sequencing used immunoSEQ multiplex PCR; TCRdb keeps in-frame clones, though not all of them. The data contain about 120,000 clones, around 85% of them singletons. The sequencing used blood, collected from a patient whose treatment included radiotherapy and nephrectomy. The receptors shown here come from a man in his fifties or sixties with renal cell carcinoma.

This clone was counted between two and nine times. The chain combines TRBV5-4 with TRBJ2-1; possible D gene TRBD1, 6 bases. The CDR3 is made up of 13 amino acids. With 4 bases removed from V and 6 bases from J, the gap between germline ends came to 11 bases. The germline CDR1 and CDR2 sequences are SGHNT and YYREEE (reference sequence). The CDR3: CASSGTRGNEQFF. The CDR3, as DNA: TGTGCCAGCAGCGGGACAAGGGGCAATGAGCAGTTCTTC.

The chain couples TRBV10-1 to TRBJ2-3; maybe TRBD2 (6 bases). This CDR3 spans 14 amino acids. Trimming removed 2 bases from V and 4 bases from J, with 10 bases in between. In germline, CDR1 is WNHNN, CDR2 SYGVQD (reference sequence). The CDR3 spells CASSERSSADTQYF. The CDR3, as DNA: TGCGCCAGCAGTGAGCGGTCTAGCGCAGATACGCAGTATTTT.

This chain links TRBV15 with TRBJ2-2; TRBD1 matches at 8 bases. In germline, CDR1 is LNHNV, CDR2 YYDKDF (reference sequence). This CDR3 region has 16 residues. Losses at the gene ends were 4 bases for V and 10 bases for J; bases not matched to a gene: 14. This chain's CDR3 is CATSNTRTGFVEELFF. DNA of the CDR3: TGTGCCACCAGCAACACCAGGACAGGGTTCGTCGAGGAGCTGTTTTTT.

V and J are TRBV2 and TRBJ2-7; D is ambiguous. This CDR3 spans 12 amino acids. Germline-derived CDR1 and CDR2 are SNHLY and FYNNEI. Trimming pared 7 bases from V and 2 bases from J, leaving 9 bases between. In DNA, the CDR3 is TGTGCCAGCAATACACAAACCTACGAGCAGTACTTC. Amino acids: CASNTQTYEQYF.

The J gene is TRBJ2-6, the V gene TRBV5-1; D remains ambiguous. Deletions cut 2 bases from V and 0 bases from J, with 3 bases between. In germline, CDR1 is SGHRS, CDR2 YFSETQ. The CDR3 is made up of 14 amino acids. This chain's CDR3 is CASSFGSGANVLTF. CDR3 bases: TGCGCCAGCAGCTTCGGCTCTGGGGCCAACGTCCTGACTTTC. The full variable domain, its missing parts supplied by reference TRBV5-1 and TRBJ2-6, is KAGVTQTPRYLIKTRGQQVTLSCSPISGHRSVSWYQQTPGQGLQFLFEYFSETQRNKGNFPGRFSGRQFSNSRSEMNVSTLELGDSALYLCASSFGSGANVLTFGAGSRLTVL.

The chain employs TRBV11-1 and TRBJ1-1, with a weak D call TRBD1 (5 bases). Trimming removed 7 bases from V and 0 bases from J, with 15 bases in between. Germline V gene lookup returns CDR1 SGHAT and CDR2 FQDESV (reference sequence). The length of the CDR3 is 15 residues. CDR3 bases: TGTGCCAGCACCGACGGTGGGGGAATGAACACTGAAGCTTTCTTT. It translates to CASTDGGGMNTEAFF.

The chain has TRBV2 and TRBJ1-2, with a possible D match to TRBD1 (5 bases). CDR3 length: 14 amino acids. Germline V gene lookup returns CDR1 SNHLY and CDR2 FYNNEI. The V gene lost 6 bases and the J gene lost 7 bases, with 18 bases spanning the gap. This chain's CDR3 is CASSRDLSSGGYTF. CDR3 nucleotide sequence: TGTGCCAGCAGCCGGGACCTTTCGTCGGGTGGCTACACCTTC.

The gene calls are TRBV18 and TRBJ1-4; D remains unclear. Germline V gene sequence: CDR1 KGHSH, CDR2 LQKENI. The CDR3 totals 13 residues. The V gene lost 0 bases and the J gene lost 8 bases, with 7 bases spanning the gap. For the CDR3, the DNA is TGTGCCAGCTCACCACCAGGGAACGAAAAACTGTTTTTT. This translates into CASSPPGNEKLFF.

The chain links TRBV4-1 to TRBJ2-5; D is perhaps TRBD1 (6 bases). Germline CDR1 and CDR2: MGHRA and YSYEKL. V was pared by 0 bases and J by 2 bases, with 19 bases between. The CDR3 length is 18 residues. CDR3 region: CASSQDGLGAITQETQYF. The CDR3 coding sequence is TGCGCCAGCAGCCAAGATGGGTTGGGGGCGATCACACAAGAGACCCAGTACTTC.

The rearrangement joins TRBV19 to TRBJ1-2; no clear D. The V end lost 5 bases, the J end lost 3 bases, and 22 bases lay between the germline ends. The CDR3 has 17 amino acids. The germline CDR1 and CDR2 sequences are LNHDA and SQIVND (reference sequence). CDR3 in DNA: TGTGCCAGTAGTCGGAGTAGTGGACTACCGATTGACTATGGCTACACCTTC. Translating it yields CASSRSSGLPIDYGYTF.

About this clone itself: The DNA is omitted, as the CDR3 cannot be located on it reliably, and the CDR3 follows TCRdb's listing. The chain employs TRBV28 and TRBJ2-7; TRBD1 was called by the table and not checked on the DNA. The CDR3 is 12 amino acids in total, end residues counted. Germline CDR1 is MDHEN and CDR2 is SYDVKM. The CDR3 reads CASSLAQAEQYF.

The rearrangement joins TRBV11-3 to TRBJ2-3, with D perhaps TRBD1 or TRBD2 (5 bases each). Per the germline V gene, CDR1 is SGHNT and CDR2 is YENEEA. V lost 1 base, J lost 1 base, and 9 bases lay in between. CDR3 length: 15 residues. CDR3 sequence reads: CASSLAGTGTDTQYF. The CDR3 DNA reads as TGTGCCAGCAGCTTAGCGGGGACCGGCACAGATACGCAGTATTTT.

This chain joins TRBV6-6 and TRBJ1-1, with no clear D. V lost 2 bases, J lost 2 bases, and 6 bases lay in between. Germline V gives CDR1 MNHNY, CDR2 SVGAGI (reference sequence). The CDR3 contains 13 residues. The CDR3 DNA reads TGTGCCAGCAGTTACCGAATAAACACTGAAGCTTTCTTT. Protein: CASSYRINTEAFF.

V and J are TRBV10-2 and TRBJ1-5; D not certain. The V and J ends lost 4 bases and 6 bases respectively, with 10 bases between them. This CDR3 is 13 amino acids long. From germline, CDR1 is WSHSY and CDR2 SAAADI. The CDR3 DNA sequence: TGCGCCAGCAGTGTAGATTCTGTTCAGCCCCAGCATTTT. Amino acids: CASSVDSVQPQHF.

The chain uses TRBV14 and TRBJ2-2, with D unresolved. The CDR3 is 16 amino acids. Trimming stripped 2 bases from V and 0 bases from J, with 10 bases between. CDR1 and CDR2 (germline): SGHDN, FVKESK. This CDR3 reads CASSQLGTANTGELFF. DNA of the CDR3: TGTGCCAGCAGCCAACTAGGTACTGCGAACACCGGGGAGCTGTTTTTT.

The chain couples TRBV18 to TRBJ1-1, with D tentatively TRBD1 (6 bases). The CDR3 runs 15 residues. Germline V gene lookup returns CDR1 KGHSH and CDR2 LQKENI. V gave up 1 base and J gave up 1 base, with 10 bases separating them. The CDR3 nucleotides are TGTGCCAGCTCACCACAACAGGGCCGGAACACTGAAGCTTTCTTT. Translation gives CASSPQQGRNTEAFF.

This rearrangement joins TRBV6-5 to TRBJ1-1; D call uncertain. The CDR3 runs 12 residues. Germline-derived CDR1 and CDR2 are MNHEY and SVGAGI. V lost 1 base to trimming and J lost 8 bases, with 8 bases between them. The CDR3, as DNA: TGTGCCAGCAGTTACTTGGGGAGGGAAGCTTTCTTT. This translates into CASSYLGREAFF.

This chain links TRBV5-4 with TRBJ2-7; D unresolved. V dropped 4 bases and J dropped 3 bases, with 20 bases sitting between them. In germline, CDR1 is SGHNT, CDR2 YYREEE (reference sequence). The CDR3 extends over 16 amino acids. The CDR3 coding sequence is TGTGCCAGCAGCCTGTTGGGTCGCGCGGACGGCTACGAGCAGTACTTC. This translates into CASSLLGRADGYEQYF.

The chain recombines TRBV5-5 with TRBJ1-3, with no clear D. Germline V lookup: CDR1 SGHKS, CDR2 YYEKEE (reference sequence). The V end lost 0 bases, the J end lost 2 bases, and 15 bases lay between the germline ends. This CDR3 region has 17 residues. The DNA of the CDR3 is TGTGCCAGCAGCTTGGAGTGGTCGGGTTTCACTGGAAACACCATATATTTT. Translating it yields CASSLEWSGFTGNTIYF.

The chain has TRBV6-6 and TRBJ2-1; the D is unclear. The CDR3 sequence is 15 residues long. V lost 3 bases to trimming and J lost 0 bases, with 9 bases between them. CDR1 is MNHNY, CDR2 SVGAGI, per germline (reference sequence). Here the CDR3 DNA reads TGTGCCAGCAGTTATCGCGGTAACTCCTACAATGAGCAGTTCTTC. Translation: CASSYRGNSYNEQFF.

The chain uses TRBV6-5 and TRBJ1-5; 12 bases are a match to TRBD1. This CDR3 is built from 15 residues. CDR1 is MNHEY and CDR2 is SVGAGI in the germline V gene. Germline trimming cut 6 bases from V and 5 bases from J; bases unmatched to any gene: 5. CDR3 sequence reads: CASSSGTGGYQPQHF. Written as DNA, the CDR3 is TGTGCCAGCAGCTCCGGGACAGGGGGCTATCAGCCCCAGCATTTT.

This chain links TRBV9 with TRBJ2-2, with D unclear. CDR3 length equals 14 residues. Germline assignment: CDR1 SGDLS and CDR2 YYNGEE. Trimming pared 1 base from V and 4 bases from J, leaving 8 bases between. This CDR3 is CASSVFGTTGELFF. The CDR3 nucleotides read TGTGCCAGCAGCGTATTCGGTACCACCGGGGAGCTGTTTTTT.

The gene calls are TRBV19 and TRBJ1-2; TRBD1 is a possible D gene (5 bases). Germline V gene sequence: CDR1 LNHDA, CDR2 SQIVND (reference sequence). The CDR3 covers 14 residues. The V end was cut by 5 bases, the J end by 4 bases, with 14 bases between. The DNA of the CDR3 is TGTGCCAGTAGTCTCCAGACAGATTCCTATGGCTACACCTTC. Its protein is CASSLQTDSYGYTF.

J is TRBJ2-7 and V is TRBV30; D gene uncertain. The CDR3 consists of 13 residues. From germline, CDR1 is GTSNPN and CDR2 SVGIG (reference sequence). V lost 3 bases, J lost 4 bases, and 13 bases lay in between. The CDR3 bases are TGTGCCTGGAGCCCTGAGTTGGGGTACGAGCAGTACTTC. Translating it yields CAWSPELGYEQYF.

This clone was counted a few times. This chain joins TRBV15 and TRBJ1-1; no clear D. This CDR3 comprises 14 residues. Trimming cost V 0 bases and J 4 bases, with 9 bases left between them. Germline CDR1 is LNHNV and CDR2 is YYDKDF (reference sequence). The CDR3 spells CATSRDPSRTEAFF. The CDR3, as DNA: TGTGCCACCAGCAGAGACCCTTCCCGCACTGAAGCTTTCTTT.

The gene calls are TRBV5-4 and TRBJ1-2; 9 bases align to TRBD1. The CDR3 spans 16 residues. The germline V gene encodes CDR1 SGHNT and CDR2 YYREEE (reference sequence). J gave up 8 bases and V 4 bases, and 15 bases lay outside the gene matches. For the CDR3, the DNA is TGTGCCAGCAGCCCCTTACCGGGACAGGGATCTAGGGGCTACACCTTC. Its protein is CASSPLPGQGSRGYTF.

The chain carries TRBV28 and TRBJ1-2, with D unclear. The germline V gene encodes CDR1 MDHEN and CDR2 SYDVKM. The CDR3 runs 12 residues. V was shortened by 4 bases and J by 4 bases, with 7 bases between the two germline ends. This chain's CDR3 is CASSSGGYGYTF. The DNA for the CDR3 is TGTGCCAGCAGTTCGGGCGGCTATGGCTACACCTTC.

This clone was found once. The V and J genes are TRBV14 and TRBJ2-4, with D perhaps matching TRBD2 (5 bases). The CDR3 covers 18 residues. V was clipped by 4 bases and J by 0 bases, with 19 bases between them. The germline V gene encodes CDR1 SGHDN and CDR2 FVKESK. DNA for the CDR3: TGTGCCAGCAGCCGAACCCTAGCCATCTTGGGAGCCAAAAACATTCAGTACTTC. Its protein product is CASSRTLAILGAKNIQYF.